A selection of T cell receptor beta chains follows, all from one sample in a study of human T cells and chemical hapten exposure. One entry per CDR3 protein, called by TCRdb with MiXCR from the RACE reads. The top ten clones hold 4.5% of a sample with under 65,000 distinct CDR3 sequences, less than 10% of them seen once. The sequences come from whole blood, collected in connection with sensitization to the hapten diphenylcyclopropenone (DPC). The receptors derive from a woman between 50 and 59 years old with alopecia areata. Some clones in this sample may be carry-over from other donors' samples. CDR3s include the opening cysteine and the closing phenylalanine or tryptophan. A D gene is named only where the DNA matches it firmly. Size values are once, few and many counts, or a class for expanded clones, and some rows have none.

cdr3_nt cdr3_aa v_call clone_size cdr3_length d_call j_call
TGTGCCAGCAGCTCCCGGGACAGGGGATATGGCTACACCTTC CASSSRDRGYGYTF TRBV6-1 many 14 TRBD1 TRBJ1-2
TGTGCCAGCTCACCCCCCGGGACTAGCGGGAGTGAGCAGTTCTTC CASSPPGTSGSEQFF TRBV18 many 15 TRBD2 TRBJ2-1
TGCAGCGTTGCAGGCCAGGGGAGCACCGGGGAGCTGTTTTTT CSVAGQGSTGELFF TRBV29-1 few 14 NA TRBJ2-2
TGTGCCAGCAGTTACTCATTCGTGGGGACCGCGGGCACAGATACGCAGTATTTT CASSYSFVGTAGTDTQYF TRBV6-5 many 18 NA TRBJ2-3
TGCAGTGCGGGGAGCGATATATCAGATACGCAGTATTTT CSAGSDISDTQYF TRBV20-1 few 13 NA TRBJ2-3
TGTGCCAGCAGCTTATCTCTAGCGGGGTACAATGAGCAGTTCTTC CASSLSLAGYNEQFF TRBV7-2 many 15 TRBD2 TRBJ2-1
TGCAGCGTTGGGGAGACGGATAATTCACCCCTCCACTTT CSVGETDNSPLHF TRBV29-1 many 13 NA TRBJ1-6
TGTGCCAGCAGGGGACTACCCGGGGAGCTGTTTTTT CASRGLPGELFF TRBV6-5 few 12 TRBD2 TRBJ2-2
TGTGCCAGCGGAACTCGGACTAGCGGGAGCCTATATACGCAGTATTTT CASGTRTSGSLYTQYF TRBV28 many 16 TRBD2 TRBJ2-3
TGTGCCAGCGGGGCGGTTGAGGAAAAACTGTTTTTT CASGAVEEKLFF TRBV19 many 12 NA TRBJ1-4
TGTGCCAGCAGCTGGAGCCAAGAGACCCAGTACTTC CASSWSQETQYF TRBV6-6 many 12 NA TRBJ2-5
TGTGCTAGTGGTTCGAGCACAGATACGCAGTATTTT CASGSSTDTQYF TRBV12-5 NA 12 NA TRBJ2-3
TGTGCCAGCAGTTTACTGGCGGGAGTTAGCACAGATACGCAGTATTTT CASSLLAGVSTDTQYF TRBV27 many 16 TRBD2 TRBJ2-3
TGTGCCAGCAGCTTGCCTAGCGGGACTGAGCAGTTCTTC CASSLPSGTEQFF TRBV7-6 many 13 TRBD2 TRBJ2-1
TGCGCCTCCTCCAAGGGCCCTAGTCGCGAGCAGTACTTC CASSKGPSREQYF TRBV4-1 NA 13 NA TRBJ2-7
TGTGCCACTAGAGAGCGGGAGTGGTCCTACAATGAGCAGTTCTTC CATREREWSYNEQFF TRBV19 many 15 TRBD2 TRBJ2-1
TGTGCCAGCAGGCGGGGGGTACAAGAGACCCAGTACTTC CASRRGVQETQYF TRBV7-8 NA 13 TRBD2 TRBJ2-5
TGCGCCAGCAGAAGGACCACAAGCAGGGCGGATACGCAGTATTTT CASRRTTSRADTQYF TRBV10-2 many 15 NA TRBJ2-3
TGTGCCAGCAGCCAAGTCAACACTGAAGCTTTCTTT CASSQVNTEAFF TRBV14 many 12 NA TRBJ1-1
TGTGCCAGCAGCAAACGACAGGGGGAAAGCTCCTACAATGAGCAGTTCTTC CASSKRQGESSYNEQFF TRBV7-6 many 17 TRBD1 TRBJ2-1
TGTGCCAGCAGCCCGACCCGGGGACTCCTATACAATGAGCAGTTCTTC CASSPTRGLLYNEQFF TRBV5-5 many 16 NA TRBJ2-1
TGTGCCAGCAGCTCTTCCGGGGCCCCTTACAATGAGCAGTTCTTC CASSSSGAPYNEQFF TRBV7-9 many 15 NA TRBJ2-1
TGCGCCAGCAGCCAACGCTACTATTCCTACGAGCAGTACTTC CASSQRYYSYEQYF TRBV4-1 many 14 NA TRBJ2-7
TGTGCCAGCAGCTTAAGAGGGGGGCCGGATCAGCCCCAGCATTTT CASSLRGGPDQPQHF TRBV7-2 NA 15 NA TRBJ1-5
TGTGCCAGCAGCTTGCGGGCAGAAGGAAACTATGGCTACACCTTC CASSLRAEGNYGYTF TRBV5-5 few 15 NA TRBJ1-2
TGTGCCAGCAACAATTTCCCAGGGGACGCCACTGAAGCTTTCTTT CASNNFPGDATEAFF TRBV2 many 15 NA TRBJ1-1
TGTGCCAGCAGTTCCGGGACAGGATATAGCAATCAGCCCCAGCATTTT CASSSGTGYSNQPQHF TRBV6-2/TRBV6-3 NA 16 TRBD1 TRBJ1-5
TGTGCCTGGAACTTAGGGTATGGCTACACCTTC CAWNLGYGYTF TRBV30 many 11 NA TRBJ1-2
TGTGCCAGCTCATTAGATAGGACGGCGGGGAACACTGAAGCTTTCTTT CASSLDRTAGNTEAFF TRBV18 many 16 NA TRBJ1-1
TGTGCCAGCAGTTTGGGAGAAGTTGCGTTCTTC CASSLGEVAFF TRBV6-6 few 11 NA TRBJ2-1
TGCAGCGTTGAATTGGGACCGTCCTACAATGAGCAGTTCTTC CSVELGPSYNEQFF TRBV29-1 many 14 NA TRBJ2-1
TGTGCCAGCAGCGGGCCCCGTTGGGGTGAAAAACTGTTTTTT CASSGPRWGEKLFF TRBV7-2 NA 14 NA TRBJ1-4
TGTGCCAGCAGCCAAAACATCCTCTACGAGCAGTACTTC CASSQNILYEQYF TRBV3-1 NA 13 NA TRBJ2-7
TGTGCCAGCAGCCAAAATGGGTTTATCTACGAGCAGTACTTC CASSQNGFIYEQYF TRBV14 few 14 NA TRBJ2-7
TGTGCCAGCAGCCAAAATAGTGGAGGTGAAAAACTGTTTTTT CASSQNSGGEKLFF TRBV2 many 14 NA TRBJ1-4
TGCAGTGCTAGAGCCCAGAATGGACTAGCCGAAGATACGCAGTATTTT CSARAQNGLAEDTQYF TRBV20-1 many 16 TRBD2 TRBJ2-3
TGTGCCAGCAGCGCCCAAGGGGCCTACGAGCAGTACTTC CASSAQGAYEQYF TRBV9 NA 13 NA TRBJ2-7
TGTGCCAGCTCACGGATTACAGGGGAGCAAGAGACCCAGTACTTC CASSRITGEQETQYF TRBV18 NA 15 TRBD1 TRBJ2-5
TGTGCCAGCGGAACCGGGACTAACCCTGAGACCCAGTACTTC CASGTGTNPETQYF TRBV18 NA 14 TRBD2 TRBJ2-5
TGTGCCAGCAGCTTAATCGGGGCGGTCCTCTCCTACAATGAGCAGTTCTTC CASSLIGAVLSYNEQFF TRBV7-8 few 17 NA TRBJ2-1
TGTGCCAGCAGCTCCATTTTCGGATACGATAACACCGGGGAGCTGTTTTTT CASSSIFGYDNTGELFF TRBV11-3 few 17 NA TRBJ2-2
TGCAGTGCTTCCGACAGGGGAAAGGAAAAACTGTTTTTT CSASDRGKEKLFF TRBV20-1 many 13 TRBD1 TRBJ1-4
TGTGCCAGCAGGGCAGGGGCCTACGAGCAGTACTTC CASRAGAYEQYF TRBV28 NA 12 NA TRBJ2-7
TGCAGTGCTAGTAATCGGGGGCGCAGCCTCCTCGAGCAGTACTTC CSASNRGRSLLEQYF TRBV20-1 many 15 NA TRBJ2-7
TGCAGCGTCACCCGAACCGGGGAGCTGTTTTTT CSVTRTGELFF TRBV29-1 many 11 NA TRBJ2-2
TGTGCCAGCAGTAACTGGGACGGCGAGCAGTTCTTC CASSNWDGEQFF TRBV6-2/TRBV6-3 many 12 NA TRBJ2-1
TGTGCCAGCAGCTACGAAGAGACCCAGTACTTC CASSYEETQYF TRBV11-2 many 11 NA TRBJ2-5
TGTGCCAGCAGTGAAGTTGGTCTAGCGGTAAATGAGCAGTTCTTC CASSEVGLAVNEQFF TRBV6-1 many 15 TRBD2 TRBJ2-1
TGTGCCAGCAGCTTAGCCGCACCCCAGAGGTCACCCCTCCACTTT CASSLAAPQRSPLHF TRBV7-2 many 15 NA TRBJ1-6
TGCAGTGCTAGACGACTAGCGGGAATAAGTAGCGATGAGCAGTTCTTC CSARRLAGISSDEQFF TRBV20-1 many 16 TRBD2 TRBJ2-1
TGTGCCAGCAGGACTCGGGACAGGGCCAGTGGCTACACCTTC CASRTRDRASGYTF TRBV2 few 14 TRBD1 TRBJ1-2
TGCGCCAGCAGCCAAGATACAGTCCCCTACGAGCAGTACTTC CASSQDTVPYEQYF TRBV4-1 few 14 NA TRBJ2-7
TGTGCCAGCAGCTCCCTGAGCGGGACTGGTGAGCAGTTCTTC CASSSLSGTGEQFF TRBV7-9 many 14 TRBD2 TRBJ2-1
TGTGCCAGCAGTAAGGGACAGGGGAGCAATCAGCCCCAGCATTTT CASSKGQGSNQPQHF TRBV28 NA 15 TRBD1 TRBJ1-5
TGTGCCACCAGCAGGTGGGGGACCCACGAGCAGTACTTC CATSRWGTHEQYF TRBV15 NA 13 NA TRBJ2-7
TGTGCCAGCAGCCGTGGTGCCGGGGGCTCGGGAAACACCATATATTTT CASSRGAGGSGNTIYF TRBV14 NA 16 NA TRBJ1-3
TGTGCCAGTTCTAGCGGGAGGCCCCTGGGATACAATGAGCAGTTCTTC CASSSGRPLGYNEQFF TRBV6-6 many 16 TRBD2 TRBJ2-1
TGTGCCAGCAGGAATAACAGGGTCCGGAGGGGGACCGGGGAGCTGTTTTTT CASRNNRVRRGTGELFF TRBV7-8 many 17 NA TRBJ2-2
TGTGCCAGCAGCGTAGGACAGGGAGCTTTGGGAGAGCAGTACTTC CASSVGQGALGEQYF TRBV7-9 few 15 TRBD1 TRBJ2-7